This section outlines one TCR beta chain sequence together with its context. The data were obtained in a study of CD8 T cells in Susac syndrome. Negative isolation was used for CD8+ and CD4+ T cells and FACS enrichment for TEMRA cells. An amount of RNA that ranged from about 0.45 to 1 ug was reverse transcribed with random hexamers. An immunoSEQ multiplex PCR amplified TCR beta CDR3 over 54 Vbeta and 13 Jbeta. TCRdb called the immunoSEQ multiplex PCR reads again in MiXCR, with one record for every CDR3 protein. This table has around 200,000 distinct CDR3 sequences, 95% appearing once. The V gene's germline CDR1 is DFQATT and CDR2 SNEGSKA (reference sequence). Trimming took 1 base from V and 4 from J, leaving 7 bases between them. The CDR3 contains 12 residues.

The chain employs TRBV20-1 and TRBJ1-1; no reliable D call. This TCR was sampled from a human donor with multiple sclerosis. The material sequenced was CD4+ T cells from PBMCs. CDR3 in DNA: TGCAGTGCTAGAGTACACCTCACTGAAGCTTTCTTT. Encoded protein: CSARVHLTEAFF.